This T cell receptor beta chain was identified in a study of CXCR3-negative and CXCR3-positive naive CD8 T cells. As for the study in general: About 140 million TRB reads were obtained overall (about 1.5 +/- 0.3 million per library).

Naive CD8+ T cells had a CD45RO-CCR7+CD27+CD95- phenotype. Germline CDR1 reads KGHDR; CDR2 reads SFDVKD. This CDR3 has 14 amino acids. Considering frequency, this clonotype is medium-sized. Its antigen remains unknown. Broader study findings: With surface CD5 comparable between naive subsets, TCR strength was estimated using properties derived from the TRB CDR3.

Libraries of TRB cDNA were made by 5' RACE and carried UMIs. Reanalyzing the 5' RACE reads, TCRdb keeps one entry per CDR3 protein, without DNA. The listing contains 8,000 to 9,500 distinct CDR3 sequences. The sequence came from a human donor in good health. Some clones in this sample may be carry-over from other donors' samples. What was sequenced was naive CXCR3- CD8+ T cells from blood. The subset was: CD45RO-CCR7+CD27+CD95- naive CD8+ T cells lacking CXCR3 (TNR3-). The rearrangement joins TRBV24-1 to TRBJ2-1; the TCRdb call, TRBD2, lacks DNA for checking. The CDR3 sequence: CATRPSGSYNEQFF.